This T cell receptor beta chain is from a study of T cell repertoires in cytomegalovirus infection. Concerning this clonotype itself: Antigen specificity is unknown.

TCRdb itself ran the reads through MiXCR, one entry per CDR3 protein. The table has approximately 300,000 distinct CDR3 sequences, about 29% seen once; the top ten hold roughly 20%. CDR1 is MDHEN, CDR2 SYDVKM, per germline. Trimming pared 6 bases from V and 4 bases from J, leaving 16 bases between. The CDR3 runs to 15 residues. General observations from the study: CMV-specific HLA-C-restricted TCR beta clonotypes dominated the ex vivo response.

J is TRBJ1-5 and V is TRBV28; D possibly corresponds to TRBD1 (5 bases). The receptor's source is a human donor in good health (CMV status not recorded). Some clones in this sample may be carry-over from other donors' samples. The sequenced sample was cultured PBMCs, obtained from culture after CMV antigen stimulation. As DNA, the CDR3 is TGTGCCAGCAGCCCGGGGGGGGGTCGAAATCAGCCCCAGCATTTT. It yields the protein CASSPGGGRNQPQHF. Filled out from reference TRBV28 and TRBJ1-5, the complete variable domain reads DVKVTQSSRYLVKRTGEKVFLECVQDMDHENMFWYRQDPGLGLRLIYFSYDVKMKEKGDIPEGYSVSREKKERFSLILESASTNQTSMYLCASSPGGGRNQPQHFGDGTRLSIL.